This entry lists 25 T cell receptor beta chains sequenced from one sample in a study of spatial heterogeneity in lung cancer. The antigens for these receptors are not known. Indicated time point: sample taken at primary tumor resection. TCRdb reprocessed the 5' RACE reads via MiXCR and lists one record per CDR3 protein. This sample has thousands of distinct CDR3 sequences, with 9.6% found just once. Notes on the study in general: In tumors, expanded intratumoral alpha and beta TCR counts tracked mutation counts.

The specimen was lung tumor tissue, collected at surgery. These receptors were obtained from a male donor with early-stage non-small cell lung cancer.

This clonotype was seen many times. The rearrangement links TRBV6-6 to TRBJ2-2; a possible D gene is TRBD1 (5 bases). This CDR3 is 14 amino acids long. V lost 6 bases and J lost 5, with 13 bases in between. Germline V CDR1 and CDR2: MNHNY, SVGAGI (reference sequence). The chain's CDR3 is CASSPTKGTGELFF. CDR3 in DNA: TGTGCCAGCAGCCCGACCAAGGGGACCGGGGAGCTGTTTTTT.

This clonotype appeared many times. The V gene is TRBV29-1, the J gene TRBJ2-7; 7 nucleotides match TRBD1. After removal of 6 bases from V and 7 bases from J, the junction contained 9 bases not matched to a gene. Germline lookup yields CDR1 SQVTM and CDR2 ANQGSEA. CDR3 size: 12 residues. The CDR3 sequence is CSVGTEFREQYF. The CDR3, as DNA: TGCAGCGTAGGGACAGAGTTCCGGGAGCAGTACTTC.

Only a few counts were recorded for this clonotype. V usage is TRBV12-3 or TRBV12-4 and J usage is TRBJ1-4; D is ambiguous. The CDR3 has 17 amino acids. V was pared by 6 bases and J by 4 bases, with 21 bases between. The CDR3 DNA follows: TGTGCCAGCAGCAAATCGGGTCCCTCTTATGATAATGAAAAACTGTTTTTT. The encoded protein is CASSKSGPSYDNEKLFF.

This clonotype was recorded at least ten times. V gene TRBV7-2 combines with J gene TRBJ2-3; 7 bases match TRBD1. From germline, CDR1 is SGHTA and CDR2 FQGNSA. The V gene end was trimmed by 2 bases and the J gene end by 11 bases; junction bases not matched to a gene: 7. The CDR3 is 13 residues long. The CDR3 is CASSLKVTGLQYF. CDR3 coding DNA: TGTGCCAGCAGCTTAAAGGTGACAGGGTTGCAGTATTTT.

This sequence joins TRBV5-1 and TRBJ2-1; D is unclear. V was clipped by 4 bases and J by 3 bases, with 8 bases between them. The CDR3 is made up of 13 amino acids. Looked up from germline, CDR1 is SGHRS and CDR2 is YFSETQ. CDR3 bases: TGCGCCAGCAGCCCCGCCCTCTACAATGAGCAGTTCTTC. Translating gives CASSPALYNEQFF.

Sample share makes this clonotype medium-sized. The V call is TRBV9, the J call TRBJ2-2; D is possibly TRBD1 (5 bases). V dropped 3 bases and J dropped 4 bases, with 10 bases sitting between them. CDR1 SGDLS and CDR2 YYNGEE come from the germline V gene. The CDR3 totals 14 residues. CDR3 sequence reads: CASSEGVPTGELFF. CDR3 sequence (DNA): TGTGCCAGCAGCGAAGGGGTCCCCACCGGGGAGCTGTTTTTT.

The sample holds many counts of this clonotype. The rearrangement uses TRBV10-3 and TRBJ1-1, with D possibly being TRBD1 (5 bases). The CDR3 runs 16 residues. CDR1 ENHRY and CDR2 SYGVKD come from the germline V gene. Trimming took 4 bases from V and 3 from J, leaving 18 bases between them. The CDR3 bases are TGTGCCATCAGTGTTGCCGGGGGGATGATGGACACTGAAGCTTTCTTT. Protein sequence: CAISVAGGMMDTEAFF.

This clonotype showed up many times. The J gene is TRBJ1-1, the V gene TRBV6-8; tentatively, D is TRBD1 (6 bases). The germline gives CDR1 MNHGY, CDR2 SAAAGT. The CDR3 extends over 16 amino acids. Trimming stripped 4 bases from V and 0 bases from J, with 15 bases between. Written as DNA, the CDR3 is TGTGCCAGCAGTTCCCCACAGGGCCCCATGAACACTGAAGCTTTCTTT. Residues: CASSSPQGPMNTEAFF.

The chain carries TRBV5-4 and TRBJ1-6; 11 bases align to TRBD1. Germline trimming cut 4 bases from V and 9 bases from J; bases unmatched to any gene: 9. Germline CDR1 SGHNT, CDR2 YYREEE (reference sequence). The length of the CDR3 is 16 residues. The CDR3 DNA reads TGTGCCAGCAGCAGCGGACAGGGGGCGACGGGTTCACCCCTCCACTTT. Translating it yields CASSSGQGATGSPLHF. The variable domain in full, with the rest retrieved from reference TRBV5-4 and TRBJ1-6, is ETGVTQSPTHLIKTRGQQVTLRCSSQSGHNTVSWYQQALGQGPQFIFQYYREEENGRGNFPPRFSGLQFPNYSSELNVNALELDDSALYLCASSSGQGATGSPLHFGNGTRLTVT.

The sample holds many counts of this clonotype. V is TRBV3-1 and J is TRBJ1-1, with D possibly TRBD1 on 6 matching bases. V was clipped by 7 bases and J by 8 bases, with 17 bases between them. The CDR3 runs to 13 residues. Germline assignment: CDR1 LGHDT and CDR2 YNNKEL (reference sequence). CDR3 DNA sequence: TGTGCCAGCAACCTGGCGGGGGCCAGGGAAGCTTTCTTT. Translating gives CASNLAGAREAFF.

This clonotype was detected many times. V and J are TRBV28 and TRBJ1-3; D is ambiguous. The germline V gene has CDR1 MDHEN and CDR2 SYDVKM. CDR3 length equals 13 residues. V was clipped by 6 bases and J by 0 bases, with 6 bases between them. CDR3 residues: CASRLSSGNTIYF. As DNA, the CDR3 is TGTGCCAGCAGACTCAGCTCTGGAAACACCATATATTTT.

This clonotype occurred many times. The rearrangement uses TRBV12-3 or TRBV12-4 and TRBJ1-1; a possible D gene is TRBD1 (5 bases). The CDR3 length is 14 residues. Trimming pared 1 base from V and 1 base from J, leaving 7 bases between. The CDR3 spells CASSLGGTNTEAFF. CDR3 DNA sequence: TGTGCCAGCAGTTTAGGGGGGACGAACACTGAAGCTTTCTTT.

This clonotype is labeled medium-sized. The CDR3 sequence: CASSLDTNSYNEQFF. The CDR3 bases are TGTGCCAGCAGTTTAGACACCAACTCCTACAATGAGCAGTTCTTC. The chain uses TRBV28 and TRBJ2-1; D remains unclear. V shed 2 bases and J shed 0 bases, with 8 bases lying between them. The CDR3 is 15 amino acids. In germline, CDR1 is MDHEN, CDR2 SYDVKM.

There are many counts of this clonotype. CDR3 DNA sequence: TGTGCCAGCAGACCGACCACTGGGACGTCGCCCAGCTCCTATAATTCACCCCTCCACTTT. Protein product: CASRPTTGTSPSSYNSPLHF. The V gene is TRBV6-1, the J gene TRBJ1-6; D possibly corresponds to TRBD1 (5 bases). This CDR3 comprises 20 residues. V was cut by 6 bases and J by 0 bases, with 24 bases left in between. Germline CDR1 is MNHNS and CDR2 is SASEGT.

This clonotype was seen at least ten times. The chain uses TRBV20-1 and TRBJ1-3, with D possibly TRBD1 on 5 matching bases. Germline CDR1 and CDR2: DFQATT and SNEGSKA (reference sequence). This CDR3 region has 16 residues. Trimming took 5 bases from V and 0 from J, leaving 17 bases between them. The CDR3 region has the DNA TGCAGTGCTCGGGGCCTCCACTCACGCTCTGGAAACACCATATATTTT. It encodes CSARGLHSRSGNTIYF.

The chain carries TRBV6-1 and TRBJ1-1; the D gene is possibly TRBD1 (5 bases). Germline loops: CDR1 MNHNS, CDR2 SASEGT. Trimming pared 4 bases from V and 0 bases from J, leaving 9 bases between. The CDR3 is made up of 14 amino acids. The CDR3: CASSVVGVNTEAFF. The CDR3 coding sequence is TGTGCCAGCAGTGTTGTAGGGGTGAACACTGAAGCTTTCTTT.

This clonotype was detected ten times or more. The CDR3 loop is CATSEPGFYGYTF. CDR3 nucleotide sequence: TGTGCCACCAGTGAGCCAGGGTTCTATGGCTACACCTTC. The V call is TRBV24-1, the J call TRBJ1-2, with D perhaps TRBD1 (5 bases). CDR1 KGHDR and CDR2 SFDVKD come from the germline V gene. Between the trimmed V and J ends, which lost 4 bases and 4 bases, there was a span of 9 bases. CDR3 length equals 13 residues.

This clonotype was picked up many times. V is TRBV11-3 and J is TRBJ2-1, with D hard to call. CDR3 length: 15 amino acids. Trimming took 5 bases from V and 0 from J, leaving 11 bases between them. Looked up from germline, CDR1 is SGHNT and CDR2 is YENEEA. The CDR3 protein is CASSVGLSSYNEQFF. For the CDR3, the DNA is TGTGCCAGCAGCGTAGGTCTAAGCTCCTACAATGAGCAGTTCTTC.

This clonotype was counted at least ten times. The V and J genes are TRBV9 and TRBJ1-3, with D perhaps matching TRBD1 (5 bases). This CDR3 spans 14 amino acids. The germline V gene has CDR1 SGDLS and CDR2 YYNGEE. Trimming took off 0 bases at V and 3 bases at J, with 7 bases between the two ends. The CDR3: CASSVGGFGNTIYF. The CDR3 DNA is TGTGCCAGCAGCGTAGGGGGCTTTGGAAACACCATATATTTT.

Sample share makes this clonotype large. Compared with germline, one end of the junction differs, possibly owing to a read error. This rearrangement joins TRBV6-6 to TRBJ2-5; D remains ambiguous. The CDR3 runs to 10 residues. Germline V lookup: CDR1 MNHNY, CDR2 SVGAGI (reference sequence). CDR3 region: CALGQETQYF. For the CDR3, the DNA is TGCGCGCTTGGCCAAGAGACCCAGTACTTC.

This clonotype was counted many times. This sequence joins TRBV5-1 and TRBJ1-5; tentative D call: TRBD1 (6 bases). With 3 bases removed from V and 7 bases from J, the gap between germline ends came to 11 bases. Per the germline V gene, CDR1 is SGHRS and CDR2 is YFSETQ. The CDR3 is 13 residues long. CDR3 sequence: CASSSQGGQPQHF. CDR3 in DNA: TGCGCCAGCAGCTCACAGGGAGGGCAGCCCCAGCATTTT.

This clonotype was seen many times. This chain uses TRBV19 with TRBJ1-4, with D unclear. The germline V and J ends were trimmed by 3 bases and 8 bases, with 13 bases remaining between them. Per the germline V gene, CDR1 is LNHDA and CDR2 is SQIVND (reference sequence). The CDR3 is 14 amino acids. The CDR3, as DNA: TGTGCCAGTAGTATTCGCCCTCGAGGAGAAAAACTGTTTTTT. Amino acid sequence: CASSIRPRGEKLFF. Based on the CDR3 plus reference TRBV19 and TRBJ1-4, the full variable domain is DGGITQSPKYLFRKEGQNVTLSCEQNLNHDAMYWYRQDPGQGLRLIYYSQIVNDFQKGDIAEGYSVSREKKESFPLTVTSAQKNPTAFYLCASSIRPRGEKLFFGSGTQLSVL.

This clonotype was observed many times. J is TRBJ2-1 and V is TRBV27, with 9 bases matching TRBD1. In germline, CDR1 is MNHEY, CDR2 SMNVEV (reference sequence). The CDR3 runs 17 residues. The ends lost 5 bases at V and 2 bases at J; junction bases unmatched: 10. The CDR3 region has the DNA TGTGCCAGCAGTATAACCAACGGACAGGGGACCTACAATGAGCAGTTCTTC. This translates into CASSITNGQGTYNEQFF.

This clonotype was observed at least ten times. The chain joins TRBV27 to TRBJ1-2; TRBD1 matches 7 bases. CDR3 length: 13 amino acids. CDR1 and CDR2 from the germline V gene are MNHEY and SMNVEV (reference sequence). With V trimmed by 6 bases and J by 8 bases, 9 bases remained unmatched. CDR3 bases: TGTGCCAGCAGAATGACAGGGTATGGCGGCTACACCTTC. Protein: CASRMTGYGGYTF.

This clonotype showed up many times. The rearrangement uses TRBV18 and TRBJ1-2, with D tentatively TRBD1 (5 bases). The germline V gene has CDR1 KGHSH and CDR2 LQKENI. Between the trimmed V and J ends, which lost 4 bases and 3 bases, there was a span of 6 bases. This CDR3 has 12 residues. This CDR3 is CASSRDDYGYTF. CDR3 sequence (DNA): TGTGCCAGCTCACGGGACGACTATGGCTACACCTTC.